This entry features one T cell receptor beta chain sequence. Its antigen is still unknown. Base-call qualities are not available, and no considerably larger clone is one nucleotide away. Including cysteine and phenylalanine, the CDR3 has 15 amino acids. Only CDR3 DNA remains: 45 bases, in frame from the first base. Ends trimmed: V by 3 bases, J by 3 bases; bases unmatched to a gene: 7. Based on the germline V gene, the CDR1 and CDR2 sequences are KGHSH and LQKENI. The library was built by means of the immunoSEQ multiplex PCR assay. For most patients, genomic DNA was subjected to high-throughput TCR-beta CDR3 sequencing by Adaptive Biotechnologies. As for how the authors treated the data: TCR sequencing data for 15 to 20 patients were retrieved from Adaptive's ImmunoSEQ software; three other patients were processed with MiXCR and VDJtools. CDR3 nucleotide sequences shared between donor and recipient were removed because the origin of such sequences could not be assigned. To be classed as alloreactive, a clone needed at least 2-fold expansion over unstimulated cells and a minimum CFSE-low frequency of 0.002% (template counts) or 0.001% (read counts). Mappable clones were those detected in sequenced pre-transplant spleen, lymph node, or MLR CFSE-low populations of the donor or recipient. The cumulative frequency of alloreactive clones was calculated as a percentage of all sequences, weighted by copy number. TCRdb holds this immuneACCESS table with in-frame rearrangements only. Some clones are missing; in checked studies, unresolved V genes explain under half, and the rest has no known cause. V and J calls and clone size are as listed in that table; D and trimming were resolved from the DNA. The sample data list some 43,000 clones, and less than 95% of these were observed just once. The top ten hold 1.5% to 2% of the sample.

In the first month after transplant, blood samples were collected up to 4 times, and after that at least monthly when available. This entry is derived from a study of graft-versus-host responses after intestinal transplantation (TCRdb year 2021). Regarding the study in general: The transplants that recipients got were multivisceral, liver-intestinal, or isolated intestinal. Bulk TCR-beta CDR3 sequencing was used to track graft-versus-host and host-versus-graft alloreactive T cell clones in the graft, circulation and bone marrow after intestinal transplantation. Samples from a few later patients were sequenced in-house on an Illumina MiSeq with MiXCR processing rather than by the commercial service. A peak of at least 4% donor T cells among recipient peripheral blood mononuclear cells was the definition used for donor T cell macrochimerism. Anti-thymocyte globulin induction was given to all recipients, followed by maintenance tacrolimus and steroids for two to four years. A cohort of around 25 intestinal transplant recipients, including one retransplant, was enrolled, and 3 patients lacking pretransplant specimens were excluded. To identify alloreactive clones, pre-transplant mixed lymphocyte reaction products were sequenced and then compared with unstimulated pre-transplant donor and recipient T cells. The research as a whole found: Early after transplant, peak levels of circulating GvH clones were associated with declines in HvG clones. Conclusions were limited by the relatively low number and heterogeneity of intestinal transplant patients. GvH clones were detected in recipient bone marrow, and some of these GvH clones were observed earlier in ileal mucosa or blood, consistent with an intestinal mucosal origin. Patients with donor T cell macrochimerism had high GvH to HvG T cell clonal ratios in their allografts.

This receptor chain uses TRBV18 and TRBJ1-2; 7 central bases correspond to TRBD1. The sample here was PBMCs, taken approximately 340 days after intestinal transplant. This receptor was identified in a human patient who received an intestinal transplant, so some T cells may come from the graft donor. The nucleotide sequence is TGTGCCAGCTCACCGATCAGGGACAGAGACTATGGCTACACCTTC. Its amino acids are CASSPIRDRDYGYTF.